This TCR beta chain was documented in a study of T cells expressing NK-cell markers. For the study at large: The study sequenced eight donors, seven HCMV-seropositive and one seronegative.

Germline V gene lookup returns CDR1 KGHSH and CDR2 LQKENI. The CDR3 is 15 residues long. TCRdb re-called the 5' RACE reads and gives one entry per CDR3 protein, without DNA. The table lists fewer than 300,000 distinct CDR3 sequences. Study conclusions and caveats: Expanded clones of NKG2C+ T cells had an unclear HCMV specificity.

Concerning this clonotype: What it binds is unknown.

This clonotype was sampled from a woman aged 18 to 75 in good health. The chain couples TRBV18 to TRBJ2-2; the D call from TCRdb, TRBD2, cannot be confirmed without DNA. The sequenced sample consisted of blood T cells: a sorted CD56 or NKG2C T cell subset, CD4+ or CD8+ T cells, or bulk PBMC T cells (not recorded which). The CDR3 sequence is CASSAGTRSTGELFF.